These 13 T cell receptor beta chains were sequenced from one sample in a study of shared clonotypes between healthy human individuals. CD45RO-negative, CCR7-positively selected cells formed the naive CD8 fraction, excluding terminally differentiated effector memory CD45RA+ cells. Sequencing used immunoSEQ multiplex PCR; TCRdb keeps in-frame clones, though not all of them. The sample shows hundreds of thousands of clones, about 92% of them seen only once. The source material was naive CD8+ T cells sorted from blood. The receptors were gathered from a man aged 30-40 years in good health.

The gene calls are TRBV9 and TRBJ1-1; a weak D match, TRBD1 (5 bases). CDR3 length: 14 residues. Germline CDR1 and CDR2: SGDLS and YYNGEE. V dropped 4 bases and J dropped 5 bases, with 15 bases sitting between them. The CDR3 loop is CASSLQEWMTEAFF. The CDR3 nucleotides are TGTGCCAGCAGCCTACAGGAATGGATGACTGAAGCTTTCTTT.

The chain combines TRBV15 with TRBJ1-1; no clear D gene. Trimming left V 5 bases short and J 5 bases short, with 15 bases between. The CDR3 runs to 14 residues. The V gene's germline CDR1 is LNHNV and CDR2 YYDKDF (reference sequence). The CDR3 DNA is TGTGCCACCAGCCCCCAAGGTGGAGGGACTGAAGCTTTCTTT. It specifies CATSPQGGGTEAFF. Full variable domain (remainder filled in from reference TRBV15 and TRBJ1-1): DAMVIQNPRYQVTQFGKPVTLSCSQTLNHNVMYWYQQKSSQAPKLLFHYYDKDFNNEADTPDNFQSRRPNTSFCFLDIRSPGLGDTAMYLCATSPQGGGTEAFFGQGTRLTVV.

J is TRBJ2-1 and V is TRBV6-1; 9 bases are a match to TRBD2. The CDR3 sequence is 17 residues long. J lost 4 bases, V lost 0 bases, and 7 bases had no gene match. CDR1 is MNHNS, CDR2 SASEGT, per germline. CDR3 nucleotides: TGTGCCAGCAGTGAAGCGGGCGGGAGGGAGCTGTACAATGAGCAGTTCTTC. It specifies CASSEAGGRELYNEQFF.

This chain joins TRBV5-1 and TRBJ2-2; 11 positions agree with TRBD2. The CDR3 consists of 18 residues. V dropped 0 bases and J dropped 2; count of bases not matched to a gene: 6. The V gene's germline CDR1 is SGHRS and CDR2 YFSETQ. CDR3 region: CASSLDRGTSGNTGELFF. The CDR3 nucleotides are TGCGCCAGCAGCTTGGATCGCGGGACTAGCGGTAACACCGGGGAGCTGTTTTTT.

The J gene is TRBJ2-1, the V gene TRBV6-4; D is uncertain. This CDR3 spans 16 amino acids. Germline values: CDR1 MRHNA, CDR2 SNTAGT. V was clipped by 1 base and J by 0 bases, with 10 bases between them. CDR3 in amino acids: CASSDFAAGSYNEQFF. The CDR3 bases are TGTGCCAGCAGTGACTTTGCGGCCGGCTCCTACAATGAGCAGTTCTTC.

The V call is TRBV11-2, the J call TRBJ2-5, with 8 bases lining up with TRBD1. Per germline, CDR1 SGHAT and CDR2 FQNNGV. J lost 5 bases, V lost 5 bases, and 7 bases had no gene match. CDR3 length equals 14 residues. The CDR3 nucleotides are TGTGCCAGCAGCGTGGCAGGGGGCGGGGAGACCCAGTACTTC. Amino acid sequence: CASSVAGGGETQYF. The full variable domain, its missing parts supplied by reference TRBV11-2 and TRBJ2-5, is EAGVAQSPRYKIIEKRQSVAFWCNPISGHATLYWYQQILGQGPKLLIQFQNNGVVDDSQLPKDRFSAERLKGVDSTLKIQPAKLEDSAVYLCASSVAGGGETQYFGPGTRLLVL.

The chain recombines TRBV5-8 with TRBJ2-2; D is ambiguous. CDR3 length: 16 amino acids. The ends were cut back, 4 bases at V and 4 bases at J, with 17 bases in the middle. Per germline, CDR1 SGHTS and CDR2 YDEGEE. The CDR3 DNA reads TGTGCCAGCAGCGATGCCCCTTCTTACCCCACCGGGGAGCTGTTTTTT. Encoded protein: CASSDAPSYPTGELFF. The full variable domain, completed using reference TRBV5-8 and TRBJ2-2, is EAGVTQSPTHLIKTRGQQATLRCSPISGHTSVYWYQQALGLGLQFLLWYDEGEERNRGNFPPRFSGRQFPNYSSELNVNALELEDSALYLCASSDAPSYPTGELFFGEGSRLTVL.

This clone was seen a handful of times. V and J are TRBV7-9 and TRBJ1-5, with D tentatively TRBD1 (5 bases). The V gene's germline CDR1 is SEHNR and CDR2 FQNEAQ (reference sequence). This CDR3 has 12 amino acids. Between the trimmed V and J ends, which lost 4 bases and 6 bases, there was a span of 7 bases. The CDR3 here is CASSSQGQPQHF. The CDR3 nucleotides read TGTGCCAGCAGCTCCCAGGGTCAGCCCCAGCATTTT. The whole variable domain, filled in from reference TRBV7-9 and TRBJ1-5, reads DTGVSQNPRHKITKRGQNVTFRCDPISEHNRLYWYRQTLGQGPEFLTYFQNEAQLEKSRLLSDRFSAERPKGSFSTLEIQRTEQGDSAMYLCASSSQGQPQHFGDGTRLSIL.

V is TRBV5-1 and J is TRBJ2-7; D is perhaps TRBD1 (6 bases). Trimming cost V 5 bases and J 3 bases, with 18 bases left between them. This CDR3 comprises 15 residues. The germline V gene encodes CDR1 SGHRS and CDR2 YFSETQ. The DNA of the CDR3 is TGCGCCAGCAGATCAGCAGGTGGGGGCTACTACGAGCAGTACTTC. Translation gives CASRSAGGGYYEQYF.

The chain has TRBV6-1 and TRBJ2-7; TRBD1 matches 7 bases. CDR3 length: 14 residues. The ends lost 4 bases at V and 4 bases at J; junction bases unmatched: 7. Germline values: CDR1 MNHNS, CDR2 SASEGT. The CDR3 sequence is CASSVEGAKYEQYF. CDR3 in DNA: TGTGCCAGCAGTGTTGAGGGGGCGAAATACGAGCAGTACTTC.

The chain recombines TRBV14 with TRBJ1-1; maybe TRBD1 (5 bases). CDR3 length equals 14 residues. V gave up 2 bases and J gave up 3 bases, with 10 bases separating them. Germline V gives CDR1 SGHDN, CDR2 FVKESK. The CDR3 spells CASSQTGVDTEAFF. DNA of the CDR3: TGTGCCAGCAGCCAAACGGGGGTGGACACTGAAGCTTTCTTT.

The J gene is TRBJ1-4, the V gene TRBV19, with 11 bases fitting TRBD1. CDR1 is LNHDA and CDR2 is SQIVND in the germline V gene (reference sequence). The junction had 8 bases not matched to a gene; V was cut back by 6 bases and J by 8 bases. The CDR3 length is 15 residues. The chain's CDR3 is CASRSLGTGGEKLFF. The CDR3 coding sequence is TGTGCCAGTAGATCTCTGGGGACAGGGGGAGAAAAACTGTTTTTT.

CDR3 nucleotides: TGCGCCAGCAGCCAAGACCCACCCACCAGCACAGATACGCAGTATTTT. This encodes CASSQDPPTSTDTQYF. The chain has TRBV4-1 and TRBJ2-3, with D hard to call. Between the trimmed V and J ends, which lost 0 bases and 0 bases, there was a span of 10 bases. Germline CDR1 MGHRA, CDR2 YSYEKL. This CDR3 spans 16 amino acids.